These T cell receptor beta chains were read from a single sample in a study of T cell responses to AZD1222 COVID-19 vaccine. The data were produced by immunoSEQ multiplex PCR, yet TCRdb's version contains in-frame clones alone and is incomplete. Seen here are over 65,000 clones, roughly 90% observed once, and the top ten hold less than 9%. Sequenced material: peripheral blood, taken 28 days after the second AZD1222 dose. The origin of the receptors is an adult who received the AZD1222 COVID-19 vaccine. The CDR3 runs from the conserved cysteine through the conserved F or W. Each record gives: J gene, D gene, clone size, V gene, CDR3 protein, CDR3 DNA. D genes are given only for firm matches. Where a row states a size, it is once, few, many or the class of an expanded clone; other rows omit it.

TRBJ2-1 . . TRBV7-6 CASSSAQVNEQFF TGTGCCAGCAGCTCCGCCCAGGTCAATGAGCAGTTCTTC
TRBJ1-1 . . TRBV28 CASSLPGLVEAFF TGTGCCAGCAGTTTACCAGGGTTGGTTGAAGCTTTCTTT
TRBJ2-3 . . TRBV18 CASSPGFTDTQYF TGTGCCAGCTCACCAGGGTTCACAGATACGCAGTATTTT
TRBJ2-7 TRBD2 . TRBV4-3 CASSQGKTVAGGLYEQYF TGCGCCAGCAGCCAAGGGAAGACGGTAGCGGGAGGCCTTTACGAGCAGTACTTC
TRBJ1-4 TRBD1 . TRBV28 CASSWTGAPHLGEKLFF TGTGCCAGCAGCTGGACAGGCGCCCCCCACTTGGGTGAAAAACTGTTTTTT
TRBJ2-3 TRBD2 . TRBV3-1/TRBV3-2 CASSQEEREDTDTQYF TGTGCCAGCAGCCAAGAAGAGCGGGAAGACACAGATACGCAGTATTTT
TRBJ2-5 . . TRBV28 CASSPYQETQYF TGTGCCAGCAGTCCATATCAAGAGACCCAGTACTTC
TRBJ2-3 TRBD1 . TRBV27 CASSLSGDSRTDTQYF TGTGCCAGCAGTTTATCGGGGGACAGCCGCACAGATACGCAGTATTTT
TRBJ2-7 . . TRBV7-2 CASSLALGSQYEQYF TGTGCCAGCAGCTTAGCTTTGGGGTCTCAATACGAGCAGTACTTC
TRBJ2-5 . . TRBV5-5 CASSLDRQQETQYF TGTGCCAGCAGCTTGGACAGGCAGCAAGAGACCCAGTACTTC
TRBJ2-5 TRBD1 . TRBV5-1 CASLRDRAETQYF TGCGCCAGCCTCCGGGACAGGGCAGAGACCCAGTACTTC
TRBJ2-2 TRBD2 few TRBV7-3 CASSLTGGNTGELFF TGTGCCAGCAGCCTAACGGGAGGGAACACCGGGGAGCTGTTTTTT
TRBJ2-2 TRBD1 . TRBV7-3 CASSYPGQGLTGELFF TGTGCCAGCAGCTACCCGGGACAGGGACTGACTGGGGAGCTGTTTTTT
TRBJ2-2 . . TRBV6-1 CASSEQDTGELFF TGTGCCAGCAGTGAGCAGGACACCGGGGAGCTGTTTTTT
TRBJ1-6 . . TRBV7-9 CASSSTGTWHTPLHF TGTGCCAGCAGCTCCACCGGGACATGGCACACACCCCTCCACTTT
TRBJ1-2 . . TRBV27 CASSCSQADLSINYGYTF TGTGCCAGCAGTTGTAGCCAGGCCGATTTATCGATAAACTATGGCTACACCTTC
TRBJ1-4 . . TRBV19 CASNTQNEKLFF TGTGCCAGTAACACACAGAATGAAAAACTGTTTTTT
TRBJ2-1 TRBD2 . TRBV11-3 CASSSPSGRFDEQFF TGTGCCAGCAGCTCTCCTAGCGGGAGGTTCGATGAGCAGTTCTTC
TRBJ1-5 TRBD1 . TRBV5-1 CASSLRDSGASNQPQHF TGCGCCAGCAGCTTGAGGGACAGTGGGGCGAGCAATCAGCCCCAGCATTTT
TRBJ1-5 TRBD1 . TRBV15 CATSRQGAGNQPQHF TGTGCCACCAGCAGGCAGGGGGCGGGCAATCAGCCCCAGCATTTT
TRBJ2-5 . . TRBV11-3 CASSLDGGSETQYF TGTGCCAGCAGCTTAGACGGCGGGTCTGAGACCCAGTACTTC
TRBJ1-5 TRBD1 . TRBV5-8 CASSPGDRVNNQPQHF TGTGCCAGCAGCCCGGGGGACAGGGTAAACAATCAGCCCCAGCATTTT
TRBJ1-3 . once TRBV7-9 CASSGLQGNTIYF TGTGCCAGCTCGGGGTTACAGGGAAACACCATATATTTT
TRBJ1-2 . . TRBV7-2 CASSLDWDGYGYTF TGTGCCAGCAGCTTGGATTGGGACGGCTATGGCTACACCTTC
TRBJ1-1 . . TRBV5-1 CASSIAQGNTEAFF TGCGCCAGCAGCATAGCTCAGGGCAACACTGAAGCTTTCTTT
TRBJ1-1 . . TRBV7-8 CASSFSVHTEAFF TGTGCCAGCAGCTTCAGCGTTCACACTGAAGCTTTCTTT
TRBJ1-6 TRBD1 . TRBV6-5 CASAQDRGRNSPLHF TGTGCCAGCGCGCAAGACAGGGGTAGGAATTCACCCCTCCACTTT
TRBJ1-1 . few TRBV19 CASRPEVRNTEAFF TGTGCCAGTAGGCCAGAGGTCCGGAACACTGAAGCTTTCTTT
TRBJ1-1 . . TRBV5-1 CASSLSDSRFEAFF TGCGCCAGCAGCTTGTCTGACAGTAGATTTGAAGCTTTCTTT
TRBJ1-2 . . TRBV15 CATSRAQGLSYGYTF TGTGCCACCAGCAGAGCCCAGGGGCTGAGCTATGGCTACACCTTC
TRBJ2-1 . . TRBV5-1 CASSLPVRSYNEQFF TGCGCCAGCAGCCTACCCGTACGCTCCTACAATGAGCAGTTCTTC
TRBJ2-5 TRBD1 . TRBV27 CASSFTGGAKTQYF TGTGCCAGCAGTTTCACAGGGGGCGCGAAGACCCAGTACTTC
TRBJ1-2 . once TRBV14 CASSQGVADALGYTF TGTGCCAGCAGCCAAGGGGTGGCGGACGCCCTCGGCTACACCTTC
TRBJ2-1 . . TRBV5-4 CASSGMGQKNNEQFF TGTGCCAGCAGCGGTATGGGCCAGAAAAACAATGAGCAGTTCTTC
TRBJ2-1 TRBD2 . TRBV25-1 CASSEPGTSGRGGEQFF TGTGCCAGCAGTGAGCCCGGGACTAGCGGGAGGGGGGGTGAGCAGTTCTTC
TRBJ2-7 . . TRBV4-2 CASSQDPGGEQYF TGTGCCAGCAGCCAAGATCCAGGCGGCGAGCAGTACTTC
TRBJ2-3 . . TRBV11-2 CASTQALRFTDTQYF TGTGCCAGCACGCAAGCCCTAAGATTCACAGATACGCAGTATTTT
TRBJ1-2 TRBD1 . TRBV23-1 CARGTVYGYTF TGCGCCAGGGGGACAGTCTATGGCTACACCTTC
TRBJ2-1 TRBD2 . TRBV19 CASGGSGSRREQFF TGTGCCAGTGGTGGTAGCGGGAGTCGGCGTGAGCAGTTCTTC
TRBJ2-6 . . TRBV2 CASNPGTYLSGANVLTF TGTGCCAGCAACCCCGGGACCTACCTCTCTGGGGCCAACGTCCTGACTTTC
TRBJ2-3 . . TRBV9 CASSVGGRTDTQYF TGTGCCAGCAGCGTGGGGGGCCGAACAGATACGCAGTATTTT
TRBJ1-1 . few TRBV2 CASQKAALAEAFF TGTGCCTCCCAAAAGGCCGCGTTGGCTGAAGCTTTCTTT
TRBJ1-2 TRBD1 . TRBV6-1 CASSEVVRGRDGYTF TGTGCCAGCAGTGAAGTGGTCAGGGGGCGGGATGGCTACACCTTC
TRBJ2-5 . few TRBV13 CASSLKTGTYEETQYF TGTGCCAGCAGCTTAAAGACCGGGACATATGAAGAGACCCAGTACTTC
TRBJ1-2 . . TRBV28 CASSPRGPGGYTF TGTGCCAGCAGCCCCAGGGGCCCGGGCGGCTACACCTTC
TRBJ2-1 . few TRBV21-1 CASTPIAEGLFEQFF TGTGCCAGCACCCCCATAGCGGAGGGACTCTTTGAGCAGTTCTTC
TRBJ1-1 . . TRBV28 CASTRGSNTEAFF TGTGCCAGCACCCGGGGGTCGAACACTGAAGCTTTCTTT
TRBJ2-7 . . TRBV2 CASKVDRGEQYF TGTGCCAGCAAGGTCGACCGGGGCGAGCAGTACTTC
TRBJ2-7 . few TRBV4-2 CASSPRLGGTYEQYF TGTGCCAGCAGCCCCCGGCTGGGCGGTACCTACGAGCAGTACTTC